A single sample is the source of the 8 T cell receptor beta chains below, sequenced in a study of T cells in tumors after PD-1 blockade. Here immunoSEQ multiplex PCR was the method, and the copy in TCRdb shows in-frame clones only, minus some. The top ten clones hold 6% to 8.5% of a sample with about 4,000 clones, less than 75% of them seen once. Stated time point: first of two pre-therapy site-matched biopsies 2 to 3 months apart. Source: tumor tissue, taken before anti-PD-1 treatment. All receptors derive from a human donor with basal cell carcinoma.

The CDR3 region has the DNA TGTGCCAGCTCACCAGCCTTCCAGCGGTCGAACACCGGGGAGCTGTTTTTT. Translation gives CASSPAFQRSNTGELFF. V and J are TRBV18 and TRBJ2-2; possibly TRBD2 for D (5 bases). The germline V gene has CDR1 KGHSH and CDR2 LQKENI. The CDR3 has 17 amino acids. V was trimmed by 2 bases and J by 0 bases, leaving 13 bases between them.

The gene calls are TRBV7-9 and TRBJ2-7; tentatively, D is TRBD2 (6 bases). The CDR3 is 13 amino acids. V was shortened by 4 bases and J by 0 bases, with 7 bases between the two germline ends. The V gene's germline CDR1 is SEHNR and CDR2 FQNEAQ (reference sequence). The CDR3 region is CASSSGVSYEQYF. CDR3 bases: TGTGCCAGCAGCTCGGGGGTCTCCTACGAGCAGTACTTC.

V usage is TRBV6-5 and J usage is TRBJ2-1; D is uncertain. The ends were cut back, 2 bases at V and 1 base at J, with 9 bases in the middle. CDR1 and CDR2 (germline): MNHEY, SVGAGI. The CDR3 is made up of 15 amino acids. The CDR3 is CASSYPGRSYNEQFF. CDR3 nucleotides: TGTGCCAGCAGTTACCCCGGACGGTCCTACAATGAGCAGTTCTTC.

On this clone: Other DNA sequences in the same sample also yield this CDR3. This chain joins TRBV27 and TRBJ1-4; 8 nucleotides line up with TRBD1. The trim removed 8 bases at V and 8 bases at J, leaving 13 bases unmatched. The CDR3 is 15 amino acids. Per germline, CDR1 MNHEY and CDR2 SMNVEV (reference sequence). CDR3 in amino acids: CASGSQGAPGEKLFF. CDR3 bases: TGTGCCAGCGGATCGCAGGGGGCGCCGGGAGAAAAACTGTTTTTT. Together with reference TRBV27 and TRBJ1-4, the CDR3 gives the full variable domain: EAQVTQNPRYLITVTGKKLTVTCSQNMNHEYMSWYRQDPGLGLRQIYYSMNVEVTDKGDVPEGYKVSRKEKRNFPLILESPSPNQTSLYFCASGSQGAPGEKLFFGSGTQLSVL.

This rearrangement joins TRBV7-8 to TRBJ2-7; perhaps TRBD2 as D (5 bases). Germline V lookup: CDR1 SGHVS, CDR2 FQNEAQ. This CDR3 contains 14 residues. With 5 bases removed from V and 7 bases from J, the gap between germline ends came to 18 bases. As DNA, the CDR3 is TGTGCCAGCAGCGCGCGGACTGTAAATCTGGAGCAGTACTTC. Its translation: CASSARTVNLEQYF.

This clone was observed a handful of times. The V and J genes are TRBV4-1 and TRBJ2-2; D might be TRBD1 or TRBD2, each matching 7 bases. The germline V and J ends were trimmed by 2 bases and 5 bases, with 12 bases remaining between them. CDR1 and CDR2 (germline): MGHRA, YSYEKL. This CDR3 comprises 15 residues. In nucleotides, the CDR3 is TGCGCCAGCAGCCAAACAGGGGAGGGGACCGGGGAGCTGTTTTTT. Amino acids: CASSQTGEGTGELFF.

Of note for this clone: The junction departs from the called germline gene at one end, perhaps through a read error. The V gene is TRBV28, the J gene TRBJ1-5, with D possibly matching TRBD1 (5 bases). Looked up from germline, CDR1 is MDHEN and CDR2 is SYDVKM. The CDR3 is made up of 11 amino acids. CDR3 in DNA: TGTGCCAGCAGCCCCGGGACTCCCCTCTTTTTT. It translates to CASSPGTPLFF. The variable domain in full, with the rest retrieved from reference TRBV28 and TRBJ1-5, is DVKVTQSSRYLVKRTGEKVFLECVQDMDHENMFWYRQDPGLGLRLIYFSYDVKMKEKGDIPEGYSVSREKKERFSLILESASTNQTSMYLCASSPGTPLFFGDGTRLSIL.

V and J are TRBV5-1 and TRBJ2-5, with 8 bases identical to TRBD1. The CDR3 length is 15 residues. J lost 2 bases, V lost 2 bases, and 5 bases had no gene match. Germline loops: CDR1 SGHRS, CDR2 YFSETQ. The CDR3 coding sequence is TGCGCCAGCAGCTTAGACAGGGGCCGGCAAGAGACCCAGTACTTC. Its translation is CASSLDRGRQETQYF.